Listed here are 23 T cell receptor beta chains from one sample, sequenced in a study of T cell repertoires in cytomegalovirus infection. TCRdb itself ran the reads through MiXCR, one entry per CDR3 protein. Among around 900,000 distinct CDR3 sequences, around 31% were seen once, and the ten largest hold around an eighth. These receptors' targets are unknown. The sequencing here drew on cultured CD8+ T cells from PBMCs, taken from culture after CMV antigen stimulation. These receptor sequences come from a human donor in good health (CMV status not recorded). Some clones in this sample may be carry-over from other donors' samples.

This clonotype showed up just once. The chain uses TRBV10-3 and TRBJ2-7, with 8 bases fitting TRBD2. The CDR3 has 17 amino acids. In germline, CDR1 is ENHRY, CDR2 SYGVKD. With 4 bases clipped from V and 1 base from J, the junction kept 12 bases outside the gene matches. The chain's CDR3 is CAISGLVIGGESYEQYF. CDR3 nucleotides: TGTGCCATCAGTGGGCTGGTGATCGGGGGGGAATCCTACGAGCAGTACTTC.

This clonotype showed up just a few times. The chain uses TRBV7-6 and TRBJ2-1; TRBD1 aligns across 9 bases. The CDR3 totals 12 residues. The trim removed 2 bases at V and 15 bases at J, leaving 5 bases unmatched. The germline V gene has CDR1 SGHVS and CDR2 FNYEAQ. Here the CDR3 reads CASSLSGQGPFF. Written as DNA, the CDR3 is TGTGCCAGCAGCTTATCGGGACAGGGACCGTTCTTC.

In its sample, this clonotype was seen many times. The V call is TRBV7-9, the J call TRBJ2-5; D gene unclear. Trimming stripped 1 base from V and 2 bases from J, with 11 bases between. There are 15 residues in the CDR3. The germline V gene encodes CDR1 SEHNR and CDR2 FQNEAQ (reference sequence). CDR3 sequence: CASSLGLEFQETQYF. As DNA, the CDR3 is TGTGCCAGCAGCTTAGGGCTCGAATTTCAAGAGACCCAGTACTTC.

On this clonotype: A much larger clone differs by one base, so this may be a read error. The chain is built from TRBV7-9 and TRBJ1-6, with D possibly being TRBD1 (5 bases). Germline values: CDR1 SEHNR, CDR2 FQNEAQ (reference sequence). The CDR3 length is 14 residues. CDR3 protein: CASSPGRGGSSLHF. The DNA of the CDR3 is TGTGCCAGCAGCCCGGGGAGGGGCGGTTCATCCCTCCACTTT. Based on the CDR3 plus reference TRBV7-9 and TRBJ1-6, the full variable domain is DTGVSQNPRHKITKRGQNVTFRCDPISEHNRLYWYRQTLGQGPEFLTYFQNEAQLEKSRLLSDRFSAERPKGSFSTLEIQRTEQGDSAMYLCASSPGRGGSSLHFGNGTRLTVT.

A remark on this clonotype: Germline and junction disagree at one end, which may indicate a read error. The chain links TRBV4-1 to TRBJ1-5, with D possibly TRBD1 on 5 matching bases. Per the germline V gene, CDR1 is MGHRA and CDR2 is YSYEKL. The CDR3 runs 14 residues. CDR3 protein: CASSPGTNNQPRHF. The CDR3 region has the DNA TGCGCCAGCAGCCCCGGGACTAACAATCAGCCCCGGCATTTT.

The gene calls are TRBV4-3 and TRBJ2-1; 7 nucleotides agree with TRBD1. This CDR3 spans 15 amino acids. Germline V gene lookup returns CDR1 LGHNA and CDR2 YSLEER. The V gene end was trimmed by 1 base and the J gene end by 7 bases; junction bases not matched to a gene: 7. The CDR3 loop is CASSQVVGQWNEQFF. CDR3 DNA sequence: TGCGCCAGCAGCCAAGTGGTGGGACAGTGGAATGAGCAGTTCTTC.

The V gene is TRBV7-3, the J gene TRBJ2-7, with TRBD1 matching 10 bases. The ends lost 6 bases at V and 3 bases at J; junction bases unmatched: 17. CDR3 size: 18 residues. Germline V gene sequence: CDR1 SGHTA, CDR2 FQGTGA. The CDR3 nucleotides are TGTGCCAGCAGTCCCTCCGTTCTCACCGGGACAGGGGACTACGAGCAGTACTTC. Protein: CASSPSVLTGTGDYEQYF.

This clonotype was detected a few times. V is TRBV9 and J is TRBJ2-2; D may be TRBD2 (5 bases). Germline CDR1 SGDLS, CDR2 YYNGEE. This CDR3 has 13 amino acids. The V end lost 7 bases, the J end lost 1 base, and 8 bases lay between the germline ends. The DNA for the CDR3 is TGTGCCAGCCTAGCAGGGAACACCGGGGAGCTGTTTTTT. Its protein product is CASLAGNTGELFF.

The chain is built from TRBV28 and TRBJ1-5; D possibly corresponds to TRBD1 (5 bases). V shed 5 bases and J shed 0 bases, with 26 bases lying between them. Germline V lookup: CDR1 MDHEN, CDR2 SYDVKM. The CDR3 runs 20 residues. The CDR3 spells CASSHRGGVYVPYSNQPQHF. DNA of the CDR3: TGTGCCAGCAGTCACCGCGGGGGGGTCTACGTCCCATATAGCAATCAGCCCCAGCATTTT.

This clonotype came up a few times. The chain has TRBV28 and TRBJ1-1, with D unresolved. CDR3 length equals 13 residues. CDR1 and CDR2 (germline): MDHEN, SYDVKM. Trimming took off 1 base at V and 4 bases at J, with 7 bases between the two ends. The CDR3 loop is CASSLSPFTEAFF. As DNA, the CDR3 is TGTGCCAGCAGTTTATCACCGTTCACTGAAGCTTTCTTT.

The chain combines TRBV3-1 with TRBJ2-1; 10 bases fit TRBD2. CDR1 is LGHDT, CDR2 YNNKEL, per germline (reference sequence). V lost 3 bases to trimming and J lost 1 base; unmatched junction nucleotides: 3. This CDR3 contains 16 residues. CDR3 sequence reads: CASSQERGGSYNEQFF. Here the CDR3 DNA reads TGTGCCAGCAGCCAGGAGCGGGGGGGTTCCTACAATGAGCAGTTCTTC.

V gene TRBV11-1 combines with J gene TRBJ2-1; 9 bases are shared with TRBD2. V shed 7 bases and J 10 bases; nucleotides not matched to a gene: 8. This CDR3 comprises 13 residues. Germline CDR1 SGHAT, CDR2 FQDESV (reference sequence). CDR3: CASNQRGAWEQFF. The DNA for the CDR3 is TGTGCCAGCAATCAGCGGGGGGCTTGGGAGCAGTTCTTC.

This rearrangement joins TRBV27 to TRBJ2-5, with a weak D call TRBD1 (5 bases). The CDR3 contains 15 residues. Germline-derived CDR1 and CDR2 are MNHEY and SMNVEV (reference sequence). V was cut by 8 bases and J by 4 bases, with 20 bases left in between. The CDR3 DNA reads as TGTGCCAGCTGGAATCCCTCGACAGCAGGAGAGACCCAGTACTTC. Its translation: CASWNPSTAGETQYF.

This clonotype was found a few times. The chain joins TRBV10-2 to TRBJ1-5; TRBD1 aligns across 9 bases. V was clipped by 6 bases and J by 5 bases; unmatched bases: 8. The CDR3 spans 15 residues. Per germline, CDR1 WSHSY and CDR2 SAAADI. Here the CDR3 reads CASRDRDREDQPQHF. The CDR3 bases are TGCGCCAGCAGGGACAGGGACAGGGAGGATCAGCCCCAGCATTTT.

J is TRBJ2-3 and V is TRBV6-6, with 14 bases identical to TRBD2. The CDR3 runs to 14 residues. From germline, CDR1 is MNHNY and CDR2 SVGAGI (reference sequence). The junction had 4 bases not matched to a gene; V was cut back by 8 bases and J by 6 bases. The CDR3, as DNA: TGTGCCAGCGGGACTAGCGGGGGCCGGGATACGCAGTATTTT. As protein: CASGTSGGRDTQYF.

The chain joins TRBV29-1 to TRBJ1-2, with TRBD1 matching 8 bases. The length of the CDR3 is 16 residues. Germline V gene data show CDR1 as SQVTM and CDR2 as ANQGSEA. Trimming cost V 4 bases and J 6 bases; bases outside gene matches: 16. CDR3 coding DNA: TGCAGCGTTGCGGGACAGGCGTTAACTCAAGGCGATGGCTACACCTTC. Its translation is CSVAGQALTQGDGYTF.

This chain uses TRBV19 with TRBJ2-1; TRBD1 matches at 9 bases. Germline-derived CDR1 and CDR2 are LNHDA and SQIVND (reference sequence). Trimming at V came to 6 bases and at J to 5 bases, leaving 11 bases not matched to a gene. CDR3 size: 16 residues. The DNA of the CDR3 is TGTGCCAGTAGATTCGAACAGGGGGCGATTAACAATGAGCAGTTCTTC. This gives the protein CASRFEQGAINNEQFF.

This clonotype has a count of ten or more. One end of the junction is discordant with germline, which a read error may explain. The chain has TRBV7-2 and TRBJ1-2; no reliable D call. CDR1 is SGHTA and CDR2 is FQGNSA in the germline V gene. The CDR3 extends over 15 amino acids. CDR3 sequence: CASTYTLGSGPLEAF. The CDR3 nucleotides read TGTGCCAGCACCTACACACTGGGGAGCGGACCATTAGAGGCCTTC.

Only a few counts were recorded for this clonotype. The CDR3 here is CASEGYMKIEAFF. The CDR3 DNA follows: TGTGCCAGTGAGGGGTATATGAAGATTGAAGCTTTCTTT. V gene TRBV25-1 combines with J gene TRBJ1-1, with D possibly matching TRBD1 (5 bases). Germline-derived CDR1 and CDR2 are MGHDK and SYGVNS. This CDR3 comprises 13 residues. Trimming pared 9 bases from V and 7 bases from J, leaving 18 bases between.

This clonotype was recorded at least ten times. The chain uses TRBV6-6 and TRBJ2-5, with D hard to call. Trimming took 7 bases from V and 3 from J, leaving 12 bases between them. Looked up from germline, CDR1 is MNHNY and CDR2 is SVGAGI (reference sequence). The CDR3 loop spans 13 amino acids. DNA for the CDR3: TGTGCCAGCAAATACATCTCCAAAGAGACCCAGTACTTC. Translation: CASKYISKETQYF.

V usage is TRBV7-8 and J usage is TRBJ2-1; TRBD1 is a possible D gene (6 bases). The CDR3 totals 16 residues. Germline V gene sequence: CDR1 SGHVS, CDR2 FQNEAQ. Between the trimmed V and J ends, which lost 5 bases and 0 bases, there was a span of 14 bases. Here the CDR3 reads CASSTIDRSSYNEQFF. Here the CDR3 DNA reads TGTGCCAGCAGCACCATCGACAGGAGCTCCTACAATGAGCAGTTCTTC.

This clonotype appeared a few times. The chain recombines TRBV7-6 with TRBJ1-1, with a possible D match to TRBD1 (5 bases). Between the trimmed V and J ends, which lost 5 bases and 5 bases, there was a span of 12 bases. This CDR3 is built from 13 residues. Per germline, CDR1 SGHVS and CDR2 FNYEAQ. The CDR3 sequence: CASSQGFLTEAFF. For the CDR3, the DNA is TGTGCCAGCAGCCAGGGTTTTTTAACTGAAGCTTTCTTT.

This rearrangement joins TRBV19 to TRBJ2-1; D possibly matches TRBD1 or TRBD2 (6 bases each). Germline lookup yields CDR1 LNHDA and CDR2 SQIVND (reference sequence). This CDR3 is 15 amino acids long. V gave up 6 bases and J gave up 2 bases, with 14 bases separating them. CDR3 sequence: CASRGQRATYNEQFF. The CDR3, as DNA: TGTGCCAGTAGAGGACAGCGGGCCACCTACAATGAGCAGTTCTTC.